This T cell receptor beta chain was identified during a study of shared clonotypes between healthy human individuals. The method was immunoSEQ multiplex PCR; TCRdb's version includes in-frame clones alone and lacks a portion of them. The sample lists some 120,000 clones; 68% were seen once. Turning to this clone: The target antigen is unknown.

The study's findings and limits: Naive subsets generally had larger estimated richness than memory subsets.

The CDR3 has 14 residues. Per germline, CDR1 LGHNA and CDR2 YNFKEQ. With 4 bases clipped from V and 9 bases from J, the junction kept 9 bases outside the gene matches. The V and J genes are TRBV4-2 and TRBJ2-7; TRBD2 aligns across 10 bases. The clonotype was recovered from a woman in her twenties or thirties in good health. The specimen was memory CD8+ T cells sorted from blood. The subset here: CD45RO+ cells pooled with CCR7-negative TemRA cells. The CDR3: CASSPATSGNWQYF. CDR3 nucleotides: TGTGCCAGCAGCCCGGCTACTAGCGGGAACTGGCAGTACTTC.